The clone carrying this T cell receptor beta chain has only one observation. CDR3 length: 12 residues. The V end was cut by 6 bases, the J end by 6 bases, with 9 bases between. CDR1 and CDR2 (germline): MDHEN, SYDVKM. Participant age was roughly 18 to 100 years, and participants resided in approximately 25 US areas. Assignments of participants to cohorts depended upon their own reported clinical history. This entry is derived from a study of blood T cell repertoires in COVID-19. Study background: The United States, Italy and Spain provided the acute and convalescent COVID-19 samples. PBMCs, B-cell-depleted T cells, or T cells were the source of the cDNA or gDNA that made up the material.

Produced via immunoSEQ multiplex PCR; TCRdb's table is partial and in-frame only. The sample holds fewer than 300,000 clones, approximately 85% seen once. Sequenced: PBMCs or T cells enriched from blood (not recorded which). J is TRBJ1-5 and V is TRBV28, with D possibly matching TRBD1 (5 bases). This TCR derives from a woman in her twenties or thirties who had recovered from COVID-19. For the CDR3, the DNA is TGTGCCAGCAGCTGGGGGGGTCAGCCCCAGCATTTT. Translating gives CASSWGGQPQHF.